This T cell receptor beta chain was sequenced in a study of shared clonotypes between healthy human individuals. The V gene's germline CDR1 is SGHDN and CDR2 FVKESK. The length of the CDR3 is 14 residues. V dropped 5 bases and J dropped 5; count of bases not matched to a gene: 7. TCRdb's copy holds only in-frame clones and misses some; the assay was immunoSEQ multiplex PCR. This table has 1 million to 1.2 million clones, about 72% appearing once. The sequenced material came from memory CD4+ T cells from PBMCs. Subset described: CD45RA-negative fraction. This chain uses TRBV14 with TRBJ2-7; 9 nucleotides align to TRBD1. This clonotype was sampled from a man in his late teens or twenties in good health. Some clones in this sample may be carry-over from other donors' samples. Written as DNA, the CDR3 is TGTGCCAGCAGCGAATGGACAGGGGAAAACGAGCAGTACTTC. It translates to CASSEWTGENEQYF.